This TCR beta chain was documented in a study of OX40 agonist ivuxolimab in advanced cancers. Study at large: Participants, 75% to 85% male, averaged roughly 55 years of age, ranging from roughly 23 to 80.

Whole-study findings and limits: At doses 0.1 to 3.0 mg/kg, CD4+ and CD8+ clones expanded.

There are 15 residues in the CDR3. Germline V gene data show CDR1 as SNHLY and CDR2 as FYNNEI. V dropped 6 bases and J dropped 1 base, with 13 bases sitting between them. The method was immunoSEQ multiplex PCR; TCRdb's version includes in-frame clones alone and lacks a portion of them. The table records 70,000 to 75,000 clones, 82% of them present only once. This clone was counted only a few times. What it recognizes is unknown. This sequence was found in an adult with an advanced solid tumor such as melanoma, head and neck, liver or kidney cancer. The source material was CD4+ or CD8+ T cells sorted from blood, sampled in a trial of the OX40 agonist ivuxolimab. The V gene is TRBV2, the J gene TRBJ1-5; D is unclear. The DNA for the CDR3 is TGTGCCAGCAGGCCCCTGAGCACGAGCAATCAGCCCCAGCATTTT. It specifies CASRPLSTSNQPQHF.